Following are 18 T cell receptor beta chains from one sample sequenced in a study of identical twins. In TCRdb, the 5' RACE reads were re-called with MiXCR into one record per CDR3 protein. In the table there are 500,000 to 650,000 distinct CDR3 sequences, about 22% of which are singletons. The sample was also linked to a second study, of yellow fever vaccine responses in identical twins.

Sequenced input: CD4+ T cells sorted from blood. All receptors derive from a woman between 18 and 30 years old in good health.

The J gene is TRBJ2-5, the V gene TRBV10-3, with TRBD1 as a possible D gene (6 bases). This CDR3 region has 15 residues. The V end lost 6 bases, the J end lost 5 bases, and 19 bases lay between the germline ends. Germline CDR1 is ENHRY and CDR2 is SYGVKD. The CDR3 DNA follows: TGTGCCATCAGCGGCCGGGACAAGGGATCTGAGACCCAGTACTTC. Residues: CAISGRDKGSETQYF.

This chain joins TRBV28 and TRBJ2-1; 7 nucleotides agree with TRBD1. The germline gives CDR1 MDHEN, CDR2 SYDVKM. The ends lost 5 bases at V and 0 bases at J; junction bases unmatched: 4. This CDR3 is built from 15 residues. For the CDR3, the DNA is TGTGCCAGCAGTAAAGGACAGGTCTCCTACAATGAGCAGTTCTTC. Translated: CASSKGQVSYNEQFF. The whole variable domain, filled in from reference TRBV28 and TRBJ2-1, reads DVKVTQSSRYLVKRTGEKVFLECVQDMDHENMFWYRQDPGLGLRLIYFSYDVKMKEKGDIPEGYSVSREKKERFSLILESASTNQTSMYLCASSKGQVSYNEQFFGPGTRLTVL.

V gene TRBV7-8 combines with J gene TRBJ2-5; D tentatively reads TRBD1 or TRBD2 (7 bases each). The CDR3 spans 15 residues. Looked up from germline, CDR1 is SGHVS and CDR2 is FQNEAQ. Between the trimmed V and J ends, which lost 6 bases and 3 bases, there was a span of 17 bases. CDR3: CASRSRGGTKETQYF. The CDR3 region has the DNA TGTGCCAGCAGGTCCAGGGGGGGAACCAAAGAGACCCAGTACTTC. The full variable domain, with the rest looked up from reference TRBV7-8 and TRBJ2-5, is GAGVSQSPRYKVAKRGQDVALRCDPISGHVSLFWYQQALGQGPEFLTYFQNEAQLDKSGLPSDRFFAERPEGSVSTLKIQRTQQEDSAVYLCASRSRGGTKETQYFGPGTRLLVL.

V and J are TRBV7-8 and TRBJ2-1; TRBD2 matches at 8 bases. The germline gives CDR1 SGHVS, CDR2 FQNEAQ. V was clipped by 3 bases and J by 10 bases; unmatched bases: 11. CDR3 length: 15 amino acids. Here the CDR3 DNA reads TGTGCCAGCAGCTTGGGGACTAGATCGGGAAGGGAGCAGTTCTTC. Protein product: CASSLGTRSGREQFF.

V and J are TRBV10-1 and TRBJ2-7, with TRBD1 matching 10 bases. The length of the CDR3 is 15 residues. The trim removed 2 bases at V and 6 bases at J, leaving 7 bases unmatched. Germline CDR1 WNHNN, CDR2 SYGVQD (reference sequence). The CDR3 bases are TGCGCCAGCAGTGAGATGAGGACAGGGGGGCGCGAGCAGTACTTC. It codes for CASSEMRTGGREQYF.

The gene calls are TRBV10-3 and TRBJ2-5, with D perhaps given as TRBD1 or TRBD2 (5 bases each). This CDR3 has 14 amino acids. Trimming shortened V by 10 bases and J by 5 bases, and 20 bases separated the two germline ends. Germline CDR1 ENHRY, CDR2 SYGVKD. The CDR3 protein is CATQSGAVGETQYF. The CDR3 DNA is TGTGCCACGCAATCCGGGGCCGTGGGGGAGACCCAGTACTTC.

The CDR3 loop reads CASSTEGWNTGELFF. The CDR3 region has the DNA TGTGCCAGCAGCACCGAGGGGTGGAACACCGGGGAGCTGTTTTTT. The V gene is TRBV2, the J gene TRBJ2-2; D might be TRBD1 or TRBD2, each matching 5 bases. Trimming left V 6 bases short and J 1 base short, with 12 bases between. The germline CDR1 and CDR2 sequences are SNHLY and FYNNEI. The CDR3 is 15 amino acids.

This chain uses TRBV4-1 with TRBJ1-1; D ambiguous. CDR3 length: 14 residues. Trimming shortened V by 1 base and J by 0 bases, and 6 bases separated the two germline ends. Germline CDR1 reads MGHRA; CDR2 reads YSYEKL. The CDR3 is CASSQVIMNTEAFF. The CDR3 nucleotides read TGCGCCAGCAGCCAAGTTATAATGAACACTGAAGCTTTCTTT.

This clonotype was seen a few times. The genes are TRBV12-3 or TRBV12-4 and TRBJ2-1; 7 bases are shared with TRBD2. V dropped 5 bases and J dropped 4; count of bases not matched to a gene: 8. The length of the CDR3 is 15 residues. The CDR3 nucleotides are TGTGCCAGCAGTCCGCAGACGGGGGGATACAATGAGCAGTTCTTC. This codes for CASSPQTGGYNEQFF.

In this sample, this clonotype turned up a few times. The V gene is TRBV6-1, the J gene TRBJ2-5; maybe TRBD2 (7 bases). In germline, CDR1 is MNHNS, CDR2 SASEGT. The CDR3 totals 13 residues. Trimming took off 7 bases at V and 5 bases at J, with 14 bases between the two ends. The CDR3, as DNA: TGTGCCAGCACGCGGGGGCCCCGGGAGACCCAGTACTTC. It specifies CASTRGPRETQYF.

This clonotype was detected a few times. The gene calls are TRBV5-1 and TRBJ2-2; D is unresolved. This CDR3 is built from 15 residues. CDR1 is SGHRS and CDR2 is YFSETQ in the germline V gene. The V end lost 6 bases, the J end lost 0 bases, and 12 bases lay between the germline ends. The CDR3 coding sequence is TGCGCCAGCACCTCGACCGTCGCGAACACCGGGGAGCTGTTTTTT. Encoded protein: CASTSTVANTGELFF.

J is TRBJ2-5 and V is TRBV5-1, with D perhaps TRBD1 (6 bases). The CDR3 has 14 residues. The ends were cut back, 2 bases at V and 5 bases at J, with 13 bases in the middle. Per the germline V gene, CDR1 is SGHRS and CDR2 is YFSETQ. Written as DNA, the CDR3 is TGCGCCAGCAGCTTACCGGGACAAATGGAGACCCAGTACTTC. Its protein is CASSLPGQMETQYF.

This clonotype was found a few times. The rearrangement uses TRBV29-1 and TRBJ1-1; D unclear. The CDR3 is 13 amino acids. Between the trimmed V and J ends, which lost 8 bases and 5 bases, there was a span of 18 bases. Germline lookup yields CDR1 SQVTM and CDR2 ANQGSEA. As DNA, the CDR3 is TGCAGCCTTAAAGAGGGCCTCCGGACTGAAGCTTTCTTT. The encoded protein is CSLKEGLRTEAFF.

Only a few counts were recorded for this clonotype. The chain is built from TRBV11-2 and TRBJ2-7; 14 bases line up with TRBD2. This CDR3 region has 19 residues. Trimming cost V 1 base and J 4 bases; bases outside gene matches: 12. CDR1 is SGHAT, CDR2 FQNNGV, per germline. The CDR3 nucleotides are TGTGCCAGCAGCTTAGGACTCCCGGGACTAGCGGGAGTAGCATACGAGCAGTACTTC. Its protein product is CASSLGLPGLAGVAYEQYF.

This clonotype came up a few times. The CDR3 region has the DNA TGCGCCAGCAGCCAAGATTCCCAGCGGGATAAGCAGTACTTC. It encodes CASSQDSQRDKQYF. The chain couples TRBV4-1 to TRBJ2-7; 7 nucleotides agree with TRBD2. The CDR3 sequence is 14 residues long. Germline loops: CDR1 MGHRA, CDR2 YSYEKL. Trimming at V came to 0 bases and at J to 8 bases, leaving 7 bases not matched to a gene.

This clonotype was observed a handful of times. J is TRBJ2-7 and V is TRBV5-1; 10 bases fit TRBD1. The J segment lost 3 bases and the V segment lost 5 bases, leaving 8 bases of the junction unmatched. The CDR3 totals 15 residues. Germline V CDR1 and CDR2: SGHRS, YFSETQ. The CDR3 bases are TGCGCCAGCAGGCAGACAGGGGGCGCTTTCTACGAGCAGTACTTC. Its translation: CASRQTGGAFYEQYF.

J is TRBJ2-1 and V is TRBV12-3 or TRBV12-4; no firm D call. This CDR3 is 15 amino acids long. The V end was cut by 1 base, the J end by 8 bases, with 15 bases between. The CDR3 DNA is TGTGCCAGCAGTTTAGAAGGAGCAGGTTGGTATGAGCAGTTCTTC. As protein: CASSLEGAGWYEQFF.

This rearrangement joins TRBV6-1 to TRBJ2-6; D gene unclear. CDR1 and CDR2 (germline): MNHNS, SASEGT. Trimming stripped 4 bases from V and 0 bases from J, with 10 bases between. The CDR3 has 16 amino acids. As DNA, the CDR3 is TGTGCCAGCAGTGCCTCTCCTAGCTCTGGGGCCAACGTCCTGACTTTC. As protein: CASSASPSSGANVLTF.